These 19 T cell receptor beta chains share one sample of origin, sequenced in a study of blood T cells in healthy people across ages. It was with a sample-barcoded 5' primer and a J-beta primer mix that a second PCR of about 6 to 12 cycles was run. TCRdb itself ran the 5' RACE reads through MiXCR, one entry per CDR3 protein. Among about 800,000 distinct CDR3 sequences listed, around a quarter were seen once. This same sample was also taken into another study, of T cells of mothers and their children.

Sequenced sample: blood. The source is a boy between 10 and 17 years old in good health.

The chain links TRBV4-3 to TRBJ2-7; the D is unclear. Between the trimmed V and J ends, which lost 4 bases and 2 bases, there was a span of 15 bases. The CDR3 runs to 15 residues. Germline-derived CDR1 and CDR2 are LGHNA and YSLEER. The CDR3 DNA reads as TGCGCCAGCAGCCGGGGAACGGCGCCCCCCTACGAGCAGTACTTC. As protein: CASSRGTAPPYEQYF.

The J gene is TRBJ1-1, the V gene TRBV30; 7 positions match TRBD1. This CDR3 contains 13 residues. Germline V gene sequence: CDR1 GTSNPN, CDR2 SVGIG (reference sequence). V shed 2 bases, J shed 1 base, and the junction held 1 base outside the gene matches. The CDR3 reads CAWSRDRNTEAFF. The CDR3 region has the DNA TGTGCCTGGAGTAGGGACAGGAACACTGAAGCTTTCTTT.

The table lists this clonotype with a few counts. The chain employs TRBV5-1 and TRBJ2-3; D gene ambiguous. This CDR3 is built from 12 residues. V dropped 4 bases and J dropped 4 bases, with 7 bases sitting between them. Looked up from germline, CDR1 is SGHRS and CDR2 is YFSETQ. This chain's CDR3 is CASSQPADTQYF. DNA of the CDR3: TGCGCCAGCAGCCAACCAGCAGATACGCAGTATTTT.

This chain uses TRBV9 with TRBJ2-3; tentative D call: TRBD2 (5 bases). The CDR3 spans 16 residues. The V gene lost 4 bases and the J gene lost 0 bases, with 15 bases spanning the gap. CDR1 and CDR2 from the germline V gene are SGDLS and YYNGEE. The CDR3 DNA reads as TGTGCCAGCAGCTTCTCGGGGTACTCTAGCACAGATACGCAGTATTTT. Protein: CASSFSGYSSTDTQYF. Variable domain in full (rest from reference TRBV9 and TRBJ2-3): DSGVTQTPKHLITATGQRVTLRCSPRSGDLSVYWYQQSLDQGLQFLIQYYNGEERAKGNILERFSAQQFPDLHSELNLSSLELGDSALYFCASSFSGYSSTDTQYFGPGTRLTVL.

The rearrangement joins TRBV29-1 to TRBJ2-5, with 8 bases that match TRBD1. With V trimmed by 4 bases and J by 7 bases, 2 bases remained unmatched. Germline V gene sequence: CDR1 SQVTM, CDR2 ANQGSEA. The CDR3 spans 11 residues. CDR3 nucleotides: TGCAGCGTTGGCGACAGGGGGACCCAGTACTTC. This codes for CSVGDRGTQYF.

This clonotype has just a few counts. The chain is built from TRBV20-1 and TRBJ2-7, with D perhaps being TRBD1 or TRBD2 (5 bases each). The ends were cut back, 5 bases at V and 5 bases at J, with 19 bases in the middle. Germline V gene lookup returns CDR1 DFQATT and CDR2 SNEGSKA (reference sequence). This CDR3 comprises 14 residues. CDR3 in DNA: TGCAGTGCTGGGACGCCAGGGACCTTCCACGAGCAGTACTTC. The encoded protein is CSAGTPGTFHEQYF.

The rearrangement joins TRBV6-5 to TRBJ2-7; no definite D call. Germline V CDR1 and CDR2: MNHEY, SVGAGI. The CDR3 consists of 13 residues. V lost 5 bases to trimming and J lost 3 bases, with 11 bases between them. The chain's CDR3 is CASSTVPFYEQYF. The CDR3 DNA sequence: TGTGCCAGCAGTACCGTACCATTCTACGAGCAGTACTTC.

This clonotype was recorded a few times. Mismatch with germline at one junction end may stem from a read error. In nucleotides, the CDR3 is TGTGCTAGCAGCTTAGGGACTAGCGGGACTTTTGGCGATGAGCAGTTCTTC. Its protein is CASSLGTSGTFGDEQFF. The rearrangement links TRBV7-7 to TRBJ2-1; 13 nucleotides match TRBD2. This CDR3 spans 17 amino acids. Per germline, CDR1 SSHAT and CDR2 FNYEAQ (reference sequence).

The V gene is TRBV4-1, the J gene TRBJ1-4, with D maybe TRBD1 (5 bases). The germline V and J ends were trimmed by 0 bases and 0 bases, with 8 bases remaining between them. The length of the CDR3 is 16 residues. Germline V gene data show CDR1 as MGHRA and CDR2 as YSYEKL. This CDR3 reads CASSQEPGPTNEKLFF. The CDR3 bases are TGCGCCAGCAGCCAAGAACCGGGGCCAACTAATGAAAAACTGTTTTTT.

This clonotype was counted between two and nine times. CDR3 in DNA: TGCAGCGTTGATGACAGGGGTGAAGCTTTCTTT. Protein sequence: CSVDDRGEAFF. The V gene is TRBV29-1, the J gene TRBJ1-1, with 8 bases matching TRBD1. After removal of 3 bases from V and 7 bases from J, the junction contained 1 base not matched to a gene. Germline-derived CDR1 and CDR2 are SQVTM and ANQGSEA. This CDR3 region has 11 residues.

The chain employs TRBV20-1 and TRBJ1-4; D is ambiguous. With 3 bases removed from V and 7 bases from J, the gap between germline ends came to 3 bases. Germline CDR1 is DFQATT and CDR2 is SNEGSKA (reference sequence). The CDR3 runs to 10 residues. CDR3 protein: CSARGEKLFF. The CDR3 coding sequence is TGCAGTGCTAGGGGTGAAAAACTGTTTTTT.

This clonotype was seen only once. The chain couples TRBV6-5 to TRBJ1-2, with D uncertain. This CDR3 has 13 amino acids. Germline V gene data show CDR1 as MNHEY and CDR2 as SVGAGI. V dropped 2 bases and J dropped 4 bases, with 8 bases sitting between them. The DNA for the CDR3 is TGTGCCAGCAGTTACATCGTGAGCTATGGCTACACCTTC. Encoded protein: CASSYIVSYGYTF.

The chain links TRBV4-3 to TRBJ2-1; 11 nucleotides align to TRBD2. The CDR3 length is 16 residues. Germline values: CDR1 LGHNA, CDR2 YSLEER. Trimming cost V 4 bases and J 5 bases; bases outside gene matches: 7. The CDR3 coding sequence is TGCGCCAGCAGCCCGGGACTAGCGGCCCTTCACAATGAGCAGTTCTTC. This codes for CASSPGLAALHNEQFF.

This clonotype occurred a few times. This chain joins TRBV5-1 and TRBJ2-3, with D tentatively TRBD1 (5 bases). CDR1 is SGHRS and CDR2 is YFSETQ in the germline V gene. V was pared by 3 bases and J by 4 bases, with 9 bases between. This CDR3 region has 13 residues. This chain's CDR3 is CASSSARADTQYF. As DNA, the CDR3 is TGCGCCAGCAGCTCGGCCAGGGCAGATACGCAGTATTTT. The whole variable domain, remainder taken from reference TRBV5-1 and TRBJ2-3, is KAGVTQTPRYLIKTRGQQVTLSCSPISGHRSVSWYQQTPGQGLQFLFEYFSETQRNKGNFPGRFSGRQFSNSRSEMNVSTLELGDSALYLCASSSARADTQYFGPGTRLTVL.

The genes are TRBV4-3 and TRBJ2-3, with TRBD2 matching 13 bases. J gave up 2 bases and V 3 bases, and 2 bases lay outside the gene matches. Germline CDR1 is LGHNA and CDR2 is YSLEER. This CDR3 contains 16 residues. This CDR3 reads CASSHGLAGATDTQYF. The CDR3 nucleotides read TGCGCCAGCAGCCACGGACTAGCGGGGGCCACAGATACGCAGTATTTT.

The CDR3 protein is CASSPSASGANVLTF. The CDR3 DNA is TGTGCCAGCTCACCTTCAGCCTCTGGGGCCAACGTCCTGACTTTC. This chain uses TRBV18 with TRBJ2-6; unclear D gene. The CDR3 runs 15 residues. The V and J ends lost 3 bases and 0 bases respectively, with 6 bases between them. CDR1 and CDR2 from the germline V gene are KGHSH and LQKENI. Together with reference TRBV18 and TRBJ2-6, the CDR3 gives the full variable domain: NAGVMQNPRHLVRRRGQEARLRCSPMKGHSHVYWYRQLPEEGLKFMVYLQKENIIDESGMPKERFSAEFPKEGPSILRIQQVVRGDSAAYFCASSPSASGANVLTFGAGSRLTVL.

This clonotype was counted only a few times. V is TRBV5-1 and J is TRBJ2-5; a weak D match, TRBD2 (5 bases). CDR3 length: 12 amino acids. V lost 5 bases and J 5 bases, leaving 10 bases between the germline ends. CDR1 is SGHRS, CDR2 YFSETQ, per germline. The CDR3 bases are TGCGCCAGCAGTTCGGAGGTGGAGACCCAGTACTTC. Translation gives CASSSEVETQYF.

The chain recombines TRBV4-1 with TRBJ2-1, with no clear D. The CDR3 consists of 12 residues. Germline-derived CDR1 and CDR2 are MGHRA and YSYEKL. V lost 3 bases and J lost 5, with 5 bases in between. The CDR3 nucleotides read TGCGCCAGCAGCCACCCACACAATGAGCAGTTCTTC. This translates into CASSHPHNEQFF.

A word on this clonotype: A read error may explain this, as a much larger clone is one base away. The chain recombines TRBV29-1 with TRBJ1-2; 7 positions agree with TRBD1. Germline CDR1 is SQVTM and CDR2 is ANQGSEA. After removal of 7 bases from V and 3 bases from J, the junction contained 2 bases not matched to a gene. There are 11 residues in the CDR3. The CDR3, as DNA: TGCAGCGCTGACAGGGACTATGGCTACACCTTC. This codes for CSADRDYGYTF.